These 16 T cell receptor beta chains originate from one sample sequenced in a study of monozygotic twins with inflammatory bowel disease. Reprocessing the 5' RACE reads, TCRdb reports a single entry for every CDR3 protein and omits DNA. Its clone listing holds 150,000 to 200,000 distinct CDR3 sequences. The sample consisted of blood. The receptors were gathered from a human donor with ulcerative colitis or Crohn's disease, or a healthy co-twin of an affected twin (not recorded which).

The chain joins TRBV28 to TRBJ2-1; as DNA is missing, the TRBD1 call by TCRdb cannot be tested. The CDR3 covers 14 residues. CDR1 and CDR2 (germline): MDHEN, SYDVKM. The chain's CDR3 is CASREGGMYNEQFF.

The gene calls are TRBV5-1 and TRBJ2-3; TCRdb reports TRBD2, a call that lacks DNA to check it against. CDR1 is SGHRS and CDR2 is YFSETQ in the germline V gene. The CDR3 length is 17 residues. CDR3 amino acids: CASSPGLAGGRTDTQYF.

V and J are TRBV20-1 and TRBJ1-4. Germline V lookup: CDR1 DFQATT, CDR2 SNEGSKA (reference sequence). This CDR3 is built from 15 residues. CDR3 sequence reads: CSARGGYGPNEKLFF.

The genes are TRBV4-3 and TRBJ2-2; TCRdb's D call, TRBD2, is unchecked because there is no DNA. Germline CDR1 is LGHNA and CDR2 is YSLEER. The CDR3 totals 16 residues. CDR3 protein: CASSQEGGTNTGELFF.

The V and J genes are TRBV29-1 and TRBJ1-1; the D call from TCRdb, TRBD1, cannot be confirmed without DNA. Per germline, CDR1 SQVTM and CDR2 ANQGSEA. The CDR3 loop spans 14 amino acids. CDR3 protein: CSVPLNTGNTEAFF.

The chain employs TRBV7-9 and TRBJ1-2; TCRdb proposes TRBD1, but this gene call is untestable without DNA. The CDR3 is 14 residues long. Germline values: CDR1 SEHNR, CDR2 FQNEAQ (reference sequence). CDR3 protein: CASSDRQGPYGYTF.

The chain employs TRBV11-2 and TRBJ2-5; there is no DNA to check the TCRdb D call of TRBD1. This CDR3 contains 14 residues. Germline V CDR1 and CDR2: SGHAT, FQNNGV. Here the CDR3 reads CASSQLGQQETQYF.

The J gene is TRBJ2-3, the V gene TRBV6-5; TCRdb's assignment of TRBD2 cannot be checked, as there is no DNA. CDR3 length: 17 residues. In germline, CDR1 is MNHEY, CDR2 SVGAGI. CDR3 sequence: CASSSLRAGRGTDTQYF.

V usage is TRBV4-1 and J usage is TRBJ2-7. Germline loops: CDR1 MGHRA, CDR2 YSYEKL. This CDR3 is 15 amino acids long. CDR3: CASSQQTTATYEQYF.

The rearrangement uses TRBV28 and TRBJ1-3. This CDR3 region has 16 residues. Germline loops: CDR1 MDHEN, CDR2 SYDVKM. This chain's CDR3 is CASIQVGPRSGNTIYF.

The chain couples TRBV28 to TRBJ2-1; the TRBD2 assignment by TCRdb is unverifiable without DNA. CDR1 and CDR2 (germline): MDHEN, SYDVKM. CDR3 length: 13 residues. CDR3 sequence reads: CASGLAGVGEQFF.

The chain links TRBV15 to TRBJ2-1; TCRdb reports TRBD2, a call that lacks DNA to check it against. Germline lookup yields CDR1 LNHNV and CDR2 YYDKDF (reference sequence). CDR3 size: 15 residues. CDR3: CATSGRDSSYNEQFF.

The gene calls are TRBV7-9 and TRBJ2-2; lacking DNA, the TRBD1 call made by TCRdb goes unchecked. Germline lookup yields CDR1 SEHNR and CDR2 FQNEAQ (reference sequence). The CDR3 is 16 residues long. The chain's CDR3 is CASSRGTGQNTGELFF. Based on the CDR3 plus reference TRBV7-9 and TRBJ2-2, the full variable domain is DTGVSQNPRHKITKRGQNVTFRCDPISEHNRLYWYRQTLGQGPEFLTYFQNEAQLEKSRLLSDRFSAERPKGSFSTLEIQRTEQGDSAMYLCASSRGTGQNTGELFFGEGSRLTVL.

V gene TRBV6-2 or TRBV6-3 combines with J gene TRBJ1-1. Germline CDR1 reads MNHEY; CDR2 reads SVGEGT. The CDR3 length is 15 residues. CDR3 in amino acids: CASSYSGHLNTEAFF.

The chain carries TRBV5-5 and TRBJ1-4. The germline gives CDR1 SGHKS, CDR2 YYEKEE (reference sequence). The length of the CDR3 is 16 residues. The CDR3 sequence: CASSLLGYGTNEKLFF.

The genes are TRBV15 and TRBJ1-1; the D gene TCRdb calls, TRBD1, cannot be checked with no DNA. Germline V gives CDR1 LNHNV, CDR2 YYDKDF (reference sequence). There are 14 residues in the CDR3. This CDR3 is CATSRVGPNTEAFF.